The 28 T cell receptor beta chains presented below share a single source sample, sequenced in a study of T cells expressing NK-cell markers. From the 5' RACE reads, TCRdb lists one entry per CDR3 protein and no DNA. Recorded for this sample: 150,000 to 200,000 distinct CDR3 sequences. Sequencing was carried out using blood T cells: a sorted CD56 or NKG2C T cell subset, CD4+ or CD8+ T cells, or bulk PBMC T cells (not recorded which). These receptors were collected from a woman aged 18 to 69 in good health.

The CDR3 spells CASSGRGDLTDTQYF. This sequence joins TRBV4-2 and TRBJ2-3; TCRdb calls TRBD1, which cannot be checked without DNA. The CDR3 is made up of 15 amino acids. Germline V CDR1 and CDR2: LGHNA, YNFKEQ.

The V and J genes are TRBV5-1 and TRBJ1-2. This CDR3 region has 12 residues. CDR1 is SGHRS and CDR2 is YFSETQ in the germline V gene. The CDR3: CASSLAREGHTF.

The V and J genes are TRBV5-1 and TRBJ2-2; no DNA is available, so the TRBD1 call from TCRdb remains unchecked. Germline V gives CDR1 SGHRS, CDR2 YFSETQ. CDR3 length: 14 amino acids. The CDR3 region is CASSPTGDPGELFF. Looking up the rest from reference TRBV5-1 and TRBJ2-2 gives the full variable domain: KAGVTQTPRYLIKTRGQQVTLSCSPISGHRSVSWYQQTPGQGLQFLFEYFSETQRNKGNFPGRFSGRQFSNSRSEMNVSTLELGDSALYLCASSPTGDPGELFFGEGSRLTVL.

The chain has TRBV2 and TRBJ2-1; there is no DNA to check the TCRdb D call of TRBD2. The germline gives CDR1 SNHLY, CDR2 FYNNEI. The CDR3 extends over 18 amino acids. The CDR3 loop is CASSDKLTSGSSYNEQFF.

V and J are TRBV3-1 and TRBJ1-2. Per the germline V gene, CDR1 is LGHDT and CDR2 is YNNKEL (reference sequence). The CDR3 is made up of 14 amino acids. CDR3 in amino acids: CASSQDSKGRGYTF. The whole variable domain, filled in from reference TRBV3-1 and TRBJ1-2, reads DTAVSQTPKYLVTQMGNDKSIKCEQNLGHDTMYWYKQDSKKFLKIMFSYNNKELIINETVPNRFSPKSPDKAHLNLHINSLELGDSAVYFCASSQDSKGRGYTFGSGTRLTVV.

The chain carries TRBV4-2 and TRBJ1-5; no DNA is available, so the TRBD1 call from TCRdb remains unchecked. The CDR3 extends over 14 amino acids. From germline, CDR1 is LGHNA and CDR2 YNFKEQ. The CDR3 loop is CASSQGTSNQPQHF.

The genes are TRBV10-3 and TRBJ2-1; without DNA, the TCRdb call of TRBD1 cannot be checked. The CDR3 runs 15 residues. The germline V gene has CDR1 ENHRY and CDR2 SYGVKD. The CDR3 sequence: CAISESTSGGYEQFF.

The chain couples TRBV5-1 to TRBJ2-5; TCRdb selects TRBD2, and the lack of DNA leaves this call unchecked. Germline lookup yields CDR1 SGHRS and CDR2 YFSETQ. The CDR3 runs 16 residues. CDR3 sequence reads: CASIPTSGGEMETQYF.

V usage is TRBV2 and J usage is TRBJ2-3; TCRdb's assignment of TRBD2 cannot be checked, as there is no DNA. Looked up from germline, CDR1 is SNHLY and CDR2 is FYNNEI. The CDR3 is 16 amino acids. CDR3 region: CASSERASGETDTQYF. The full variable domain, its missing parts supplied by reference TRBV2 and TRBJ2-3, is EPEVTQTPSHQVTQMGQEVILRCVPISNHLYFYWYRQILGQKVEFLVSFYNNEISEKSEIFDDQFSVERPDGSNFTLKIRSTKLEDSAMYFCASSERASGETDTQYFGPGTRLTVL.

V usage is TRBV12-3 or TRBV12-4 and J usage is TRBJ2-7; checking the TCRdb D call of TRBD2 is not possible without DNA. The CDR3 covers 15 residues. Here the CDR3 reads CASRAGTSGGDEQYF.

The chain joins TRBV18 to TRBJ1-1; TCRdb lists TRBD1, though no DNA is available to test this call. The CDR3 sequence is 16 residues long. The V gene's germline CDR1 is KGHSH and CDR2 LQKENI. The CDR3 loop reads CASSPIQGGLSTEAFF.

The chain carries TRBV27 and TRBJ2-2; absent DNA, TCRdb's TRBD2 call cannot be checked. CDR3 length equals 14 residues. CDR1 MNHEY and CDR2 SMNVEV come from the germline V gene (reference sequence). This chain's CDR3 is CASSGLEKGGELFF.

The chain uses TRBV20-1 and TRBJ2-5; there is no DNA to check the TCRdb D call of TRBD2. Germline CDR1 reads DFQATT; CDR2 reads SNEGSKA (reference sequence). CDR3 length: 14 residues. CDR3 in amino acids: CSATPLAGDETQYF.

The V and J genes are TRBV6-1 and TRBJ2-7; lacking DNA, the TRBD2 call made by TCRdb goes unchecked. Germline lookup yields CDR1 MNHNS and CDR2 SASEGT. The length of the CDR3 is 16 residues. Here the CDR3 reads CASSRWEREGPYEQYF.

This chain links TRBV3-1 with TRBJ2-5. Germline CDR1 reads LGHDT; CDR2 reads YNNKEL (reference sequence). The CDR3 consists of 14 residues. CDR3 in amino acids: CASSQVGEMETQYF.

The chain employs TRBV5-1 and TRBJ1-4; with no DNA, the TCRdb D assignment of TRBD1 cannot be verified. Per the germline V gene, CDR1 is SGHRS and CDR2 is YFSETQ. The CDR3 has 15 amino acids. The CDR3 reads CASSPGGGTNEKLFF.

The rearrangement joins TRBV29-1 to TRBJ2-5. This CDR3 contains 13 residues. Looked up from germline, CDR1 is SQVTM and CDR2 is ANQGSEA. The CDR3 reads CSVRQKILETQYF.

The chain combines TRBV5-6 with TRBJ2-7; the TRBD1 assignment by TCRdb is unverifiable without DNA. The CDR3 is 11 residues long. Germline V gene lookup returns CDR1 SGHDT and CDR2 YYEEEE. The CDR3 protein is CATSRQDEQYF.

The J gene is TRBJ2-2, the V gene TRBV7-2; TCRdb gives TRBD1 as the D gene, but with no DNA this cannot be confirmed. CDR1 is SGHTA and CDR2 is FQGNSA in the germline V gene. The CDR3 runs 15 residues. The CDR3 spells CASSPRTRNTGELFF.

The V call is TRBV20-1, the J call TRBJ1-2. The CDR3 covers 13 residues. CDR1 is DFQATT, CDR2 SNEGSKA, per germline (reference sequence). The CDR3 protein is CSARREPNYGYTF.

The chain is built from TRBV11-2 and TRBJ2-1; TCRdb selects TRBD1, and the lack of DNA leaves this call unchecked. This CDR3 spans 16 amino acids. CDR1 SGHAT and CDR2 FQNNGV come from the germline V gene. The CDR3 is CASSHSGQGAFNEQFF.

The chain recombines TRBV28 with TRBJ1-2; absent DNA, TCRdb's TRBD1 call cannot be checked. Germline V gene sequence: CDR1 MDHEN, CDR2 SYDVKM. The CDR3 covers 15 residues. CDR3 amino acids: CASSQGGQGMAGYTF.

The J gene is TRBJ1-5, the V gene TRBV15; the TRBD1 assignment by TCRdb is unverifiable without DNA. The CDR3 is made up of 14 amino acids. CDR1 is LNHNV and CDR2 is YYDKDF in the germline V gene (reference sequence). The CDR3 here is CATSWGSSNQPQHF.

This rearrangement joins TRBV20-1 to TRBJ2-1; TCRdb's D call, TRBD1, is unchecked because there is no DNA. CDR1 is DFQATT, CDR2 SNEGSKA, per germline (reference sequence). This CDR3 has 14 amino acids. The CDR3 sequence: CSAQPPGHSNEQFF.

This sequence joins TRBV5-1 and TRBJ2-3; checking the TCRdb D call of TRBD2 is not possible without DNA. The CDR3 has 16 residues. Germline V gene lookup returns CDR1 SGHRS and CDR2 YFSETQ. The CDR3 reads CASRLAGGSSTDTQYF. Filled out from reference TRBV5-1 and TRBJ2-3, the complete variable domain reads KAGVTQTPRYLIKTRGQQVTLSCSPISGHRSVSWYQQTPGQGLQFLFEYFSETQRNKGNFPGRFSGRQFSNSRSEMNVSTLELGDSALYLCASRLAGGSSTDTQYFGPGTRLTVL.

V gene TRBV19 combines with J gene TRBJ2-5. CDR3 size: 14 residues. In germline, CDR1 is LNHDA, CDR2 SQIVND (reference sequence). The CDR3 loop reads CATCRWTLRETQYF.

This chain uses TRBV10-3 with TRBJ2-1; TCRdb indicates TRBD2, and absent DNA this call remains unverified. CDR1 ENHRY and CDR2 SYGVKD come from the germline V gene. The CDR3 sequence is 17 residues long. CDR3 sequence reads: CAISGPGLAGGFNEQFF.

The chain employs TRBV29-1 and TRBJ1-1; no DNA is available, so the TRBD1 call from TCRdb remains unchecked. The CDR3 has 13 amino acids. Germline assignment: CDR1 SQVTM and CDR2 ANQGSEA. This CDR3 is CSVGTRRDTEAFF.